A single sample is the source of the 4 T cell receptor beta chains below, sequenced in a study of shared clonotypes between healthy human individuals. Produced via immunoSEQ multiplex PCR; TCRdb's table is partial and in-frame only. The sample lists approximately 95,000 clones; 65% to 70% were seen once. The sequencing input was memory CD8+ T cells sorted from blood. This sample's subset: CD45RO+ cells pooled with CCR7-negative TemRA cells. These receptors were collected from a man aged 30 to 39 in good health.

Ten or more counts support this clone. This chain uses TRBV28 with TRBJ1-3; 11 bases map to TRBD1. V trimming: 6 bases; J trimming: 0 bases; junction bases outside the gene matches: 4. The length of the CDR3 is 16 residues. Per the germline V gene, CDR1 is MDHEN and CDR2 is SYDVKM. This chain's CDR3 is CASRSGTGGSGNTIYF. CDR3 bases: TGTGCCAGCAGATCCGGGACAGGGGGCTCTGGAAACACCATATATTTT.

The genes are TRBV5-1 and TRBJ2-5, with 11 nucleotides matching TRBD2. The CDR3 contains 15 residues. In germline, CDR1 is SGHRS, CDR2 YFSETQ. V gave up 4 bases and J gave up 2 bases; unmatched junction bases: 4. CDR3 region: CASSRGTSGQETQYF. Here the CDR3 DNA reads TGCGCCAGCAGCCGCGGGACTAGCGGACAAGAGACCCAGTACTTC.

Concerning this clone itself: A far larger clone is one base from this, pointing to a likely read error. The gene calls are TRBV6-1 and TRBJ2-5; no definite D call. The end of the DNA is better explained by TRBJ2-7, so the J call may be wrong. Looked up from germline, CDR1 is MNHNS and CDR2 is SASEGT. The CDR3 extends over 15 amino acids. Here the CDR3 reads CASSEELGSSYEQYF. In nucleotides, the CDR3 is TGTGCCAGCAGCGAAGAACTGGGAAGCTCCTACGAGCAGTACTTC.

There are many counts of this clone. The chain joins TRBV29-1 to TRBJ2-6; the D is unclear. The CDR3 is 16 residues long. From germline, CDR1 is SQVTM and CDR2 ANQGSEA. The V end lost 6 bases, the J end lost 1 base, and 16 bases lay between the germline ends. CDR3 bases: TGCAGCGTGGCGGACGGCTCCCCTTCTGGGGCCAACGTCCTGACTTTC. It translates to CSVADGSPSGANVLTF.